This TCR beta chain was found in a study of T cells in Graves' hyperthyroidism and ophthalmopathy. Study at large: The blood sample was taken at first diagnosis, before treatment began. Study-level findings and limits: Most thyroid-expanded clonotypes above 0.001 were also found in blood.

Worth noting for this clonotype: Its antigen remains unknown.

Authors of the study amplified TCR beta CDR3 regions from RNA transcripts. HTBI primers were the set used in a first-round RT-PCR of the TCR CDR3. TCRdb reprocessed the multiplex PCR reads via MiXCR and lists one record per CDR3 protein. Seen here are some 300,000 distinct CDR3 sequences, approximately 13% observed once, and the top ten hold 6.5% to 10%. Those with hyperthyroidism were 18 to 65 years old, newly diagnosed, and ill for under 2 months. Clinical symptoms, serum thyroxine and TRAb, thyroid ultrasound and orbital computed tomography were used for the diagnoses. The TCR was taken from a middle-aged woman with Graves' hyperthyroidism. Sequencing was done on a sample of blood.

CDR3 sequence (DNA): TGTGCCAGCAGCTTCACACCACTAGCCAAAAACATTCAGTACTTC. Amino acid sequence: CASSFTPLAKNIQYF. This rearrangement joins TRBV5-5 to TRBJ2-4; D gene uncertain. Germline CDR1 reads SGHKS; CDR2 reads YYEKEE (reference sequence). There are 15 residues in the CDR3. Trimming shortened V by 2 bases and J by 0 bases, and 9 bases separated the two germline ends.